This is a list of T cell receptor beta chains from one sample in a study of regulatory T cells in long-lasting Graves disease. MiXCR, applied by TCRdb to the multiplex PCR reads, yields one record per CDR3 protein. The table records 360,000 or so distinct CDR3 sequences, over 15% of them present only once. Separately, the same data were catalogued under a study of T cells in Graves' hyperthyroidism and ophthalmopathy.

Sequences were derived from peripheral blood mononuclear cells (PBMCs), sampled at new diagnosis, from a patient treated with antithyroid drugs. All receptors come from a man aged 40-55 years with Graves disease. Each CDR3 is given with its conserved first and last residue.

TRBV6-1	TRBJ1-4	CASRWGRGSEKLFF
TRBV5-6	TRBJ1-5	CASSALKDRANQPQHF
TRBV4-3	TRBJ2-7	CASSQQRGRGETLPLYEQYF
TRBV5-4	TRBJ1-4	CASSLGYPGAATNEKLFF
TRBV27	TRBJ2-7	CASSFGLPGQGAYEQYF
TRBV28	TRBJ2-6	CASRGSRGLGSGANVLTF
TRBV20-1	TRBJ2-7	CSATSRTGLEQYF
TRBV5-8	TRBJ1-1	CASSWGTVMNTEAFF
TRBV20-1	TRBJ2-2	CSARDAQGGNTGELFF
TRBV27	TRBJ1-1	CASSHSSTEAFF
TRBV15	TRBJ2-2	CATSRDVGLAGGLFTGELFF
TRBV11-2	TRBJ1-1	CASSLAPWGLNTEAFF
TRBV4-1	TRBJ2-7	CASSQEVAGGISEQYF
TRBV5-1	TRBJ2-2	CASSYWAGTGELFF
TRBV4-2	TRBJ1-1	CASSARQGGLNTEAFF
TRBV9	TRBJ1-2	CASSAQGWLYGYTF
TRBV18	TRBJ2-1	CASSPSRGGANEQFF
TRBV5-6	TRBJ2-5	CASSASGSEGTAETQYF
TRBV20-1	TRBJ1-2	CSLWASRQYGYTF
TRBV28	TRBJ1-4	CASSLFGTGNEKLFF
TRBV7-8	TRBJ2-3	CASSLDPSGVGSTDTQYF
TRBV10-3	TRBJ2-2	CAIHGAGELFF
TRBV28	TRBJ2-5	CASSLGGYAQYF
TRBV12-3/TRBV12-4	TRBJ2-1	CASSLVDEQSF
TRBV12-3/TRBV12-4	TRBJ1-1	CASRELGGGTEAFF
TRBV7-2	TRBJ1-1	CASSSQGSDTEAFF
TRBV3-1	TRBJ1-1	CASSQEIQGFTEAFF
TRBV2	TRBJ1-6	CASLQGSSYNSPLHF
TRBV7-9	TRBJ2-1	CASSPSGQPYNEQFF
TRBV3-1	TRBJ2-4	CASSQGPSNIQYF
TRBV20-1	TRBJ1-5	CSARDPIDNQPQHF
TRBV11-2	TRBJ1-3	CASSPKWGTGNTIYF
TRBV11-3	TRBJ1-1	CASSPGQGGGTEAFF
TRBV7-9	TRBJ2-7	CASSPVGGGSYEQYF
TRBV6-2/TRBV6-3	TRBJ2-5	CASSYQARVGETQYF
TRBV5-1	TRBJ2-2	CASSYLDTGELFF
TRBV30	TRBJ1-6	CAWSVWARGNSPLHF
TRBV4-2	TRBJ2-7	CASSQERDSLYEQYF
TRBV12-3/TRBV12-4	TRBJ2-7	CASSFHQGLAGYEQYF
TRBV11-3	TRBJ2-1	CASSSLPGTHYNEQFF
TRBV5-6	TRBJ1-5	CASSRGQVNQPQHF
TRBV7-2	TRBJ2-1	CASSWTGTGGGNEQFF
TRBV28	TRBJ1-3	CASTRLSGNTIYF
TRBV11-3	TRBJ2-5	CASSAGQDLQETQYF
TRBV29-1	TRBJ2-5	CSVEVGAGGATQYF
TRBV10-3	TRBJ1-2	CAISEGQGRGYTF
TRBV20-1	TRBJ2-1	CSAQRQGRYNEQFF
TRBV19	TRBJ1-1	CASGWVREQAFF
TRBV7-6	TRBJ2-1	CASGERQSYNEQFF
TRBV27	TRBJ2-1	CASSDPRGLVGYNEQFF
TRBV10-3	TRBJ2-1	CAISESTQVNEQFF
TRBV5-1	TRBJ2-2	CASSLTPPDTGELFF